This TCR beta chain emerged from a study of blood T cell repertoires in COVID-19. Across the whole study: From the United States, Italy and Spain came samples of acute and convalescent COVID-19. PBMCs, B-cell-depleted T cells, or T cells provided the cDNA or gDNA that made up the material.

The assay was immunoSEQ multiplex PCR, and TCRdb's table has in-frame clones only and misses some. This table holds approximately 270,000 clones, approximately 89% found once. In the case of this clone: The CDR3 does not end in the conserved phenylalanine or tryptophan, so this is likely a read error. No DNA is shown, since the ends of the CDR3 on it are uncertain; the CDR3 is the one TCRdb lists.

The CDR3 is 12 amino acids in total, end residues counted. Germline V CDR1 and CDR2: MDHEN, SYDVKM. The source is a woman aged 25 to 45 with COVID-19, enrolled during active disease. The chain carries TRBV28 and TRBJ2-7; the table gives TRBD1 as D, unverified against the DNA. Specimen: peripheral blood. The CDR3 loop is CASGNTGAGTWA.